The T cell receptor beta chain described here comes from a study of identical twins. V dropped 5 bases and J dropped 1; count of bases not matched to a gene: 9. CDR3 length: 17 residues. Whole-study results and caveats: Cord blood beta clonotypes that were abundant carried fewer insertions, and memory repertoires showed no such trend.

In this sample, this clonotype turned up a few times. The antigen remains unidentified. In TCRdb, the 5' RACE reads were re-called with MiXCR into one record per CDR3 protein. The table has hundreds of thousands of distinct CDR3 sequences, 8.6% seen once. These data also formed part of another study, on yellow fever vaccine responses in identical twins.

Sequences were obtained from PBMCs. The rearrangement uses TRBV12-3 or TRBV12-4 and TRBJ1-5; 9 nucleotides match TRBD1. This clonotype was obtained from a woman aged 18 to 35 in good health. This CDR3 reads CASSTYTGGVSNQPQHF. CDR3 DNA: TGTGCCAGCAGTACATATACAGGGGGCGTCAGCAATCAGCCCCAGCATTTT.